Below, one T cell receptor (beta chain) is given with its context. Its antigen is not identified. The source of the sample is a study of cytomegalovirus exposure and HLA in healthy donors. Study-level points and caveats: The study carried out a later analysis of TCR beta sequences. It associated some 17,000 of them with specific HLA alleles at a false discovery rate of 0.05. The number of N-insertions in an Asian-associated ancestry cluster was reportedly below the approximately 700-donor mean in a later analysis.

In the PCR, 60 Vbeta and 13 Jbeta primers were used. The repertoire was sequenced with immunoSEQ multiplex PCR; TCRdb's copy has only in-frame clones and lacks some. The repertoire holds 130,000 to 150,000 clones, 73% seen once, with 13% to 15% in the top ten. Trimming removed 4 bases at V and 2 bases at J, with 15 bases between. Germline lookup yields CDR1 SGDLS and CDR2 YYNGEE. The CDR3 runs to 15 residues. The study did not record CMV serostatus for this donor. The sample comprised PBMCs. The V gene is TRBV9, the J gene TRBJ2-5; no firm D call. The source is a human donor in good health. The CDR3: CASSPPSTGQETQYF. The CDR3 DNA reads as TGTGCCAGCAGCCCCCCGTCTACCGGGCAAGAGACCCAGTACTTC.